The 28 T cell receptor beta chains below all came from one sample that was sequenced in a study of STAT5B mutations in CD4+ large granular lymphocyte leukemia. Sequenced by immunoSEQ multiplex PCR; TCRdb stores in-frame clones only, minus some. In the table there are 40,000 to 50,000 clones, about 80% of which are singletons. Sequenced input: CD4+ T cells from blood buffy coats. Source of these receptors: a human donor in good health.

This clone was seen only a few times. The genes are TRBV9 and TRBJ1-2; D might be TRBD1 (5 bases). Trimming removed 6 bases from V and 0 bases from J, with 12 bases in between. CDR1 is SGDLS, CDR2 YYNGEE, per germline. The CDR3 has 14 residues. CDR3 nucleotide sequence: TGTGCCAGCACCCCGACAGTAGCTAACTATGGCTACACCTTC. Its protein product is CASTPTVANYGYTF.

The CDR3 protein is CASSLYPMDKLGNNEQFF. In nucleotides, the CDR3 is TGTGCCAGCAGCTTGTATCCAATGGACAAATTGGGAAACAATGAGCAGTTCTTC. The gene calls are TRBV5-8 and TRBJ2-1; maybe TRBD1 (5 bases). Germline assignment: CDR1 SGHTS and CDR2 YDEGEE. This CDR3 has 18 amino acids. V lost 1 base to trimming and J lost 5 bases, with 22 bases between them.

This sequence joins TRBV7-9 and TRBJ2-5; D remains unclear. V lost 3 bases and J 2 bases, leaving 7 bases between the germline ends. The germline gives CDR1 SEHNR, CDR2 FQNEAQ (reference sequence). There are 13 residues in the CDR3. CDR3 nucleotides: TGTGCCAGCAGCTTGCGGAGACAAGAGACCCAGTACTTC. It translates to CASSLRRQETQYF.

As concerns this clone: The same CDR3 is also encoded by other DNA sequences in this sample. The chain joins TRBV9 to TRBJ2-2; the match to TRBD2 covers 12 bases. J gave up 4 bases and V 3 bases, and 4 bases lay outside the gene matches. This CDR3 is built from 16 residues. Germline V lookup: CDR1 SGDLS, CDR2 YYNGEE. The DNA of the CDR3 is TGTGCCAGCAGCGCCTCACTAGCGGGGGGCACCGGGGAGCTGTTTTTT. Its protein is CASSASLAGGTGELFF.

This chain joins TRBV19 and TRBJ2-1, with 7 nucleotides matching TRBD2. The CDR3 length is 14 residues. Germline lookup yields CDR1 LNHDA and CDR2 SQIVND (reference sequence). The V and J ends lost 7 bases and 6 bases, in that order; junction bases with no gene match: 9. CDR3 nucleotides: TGTGCCAGTACTCCCGGGCTAGCGGTCAATGAGCAGTTCTTC. Residues: CASTPGLAVNEQFF.

This clone was found a few times. The genes are TRBV19 and TRBJ1-5; TRBD1 matches 9 bases. The J segment lost 3 bases and the V segment lost 5 bases, leaving 5 bases of the junction unmatched. The CDR3 length is 15 residues. Germline CDR1 LNHDA, CDR2 SQIVND (reference sequence). CDR3 residues: CASSGQGFDNQPQHF. The CDR3 nucleotides are TGTGCCAGTAGTGGACAGGGGTTTGACAATCAGCCCCAGCATTTT.

The chain is built from TRBV4-2 and TRBJ1-3; tentatively, D is TRBD1 (6 bases). CDR3 length equals 13 residues. V gave up 2 bases and J gave up 9 bases, with 11 bases separating them. CDR1 and CDR2 (germline): LGHNA, YNFKEQ. Here the CDR3 reads CASSQPTGITIYF. The CDR3 coding sequence is TGTGCCAGCAGCCAACCTACAGGGATCACCATATATTTT.

This chain joins TRBV6-1 and TRBJ2-1, with unresolved D. V was shortened by 6 bases and J by 1 base, with 10 bases between the two germline ends. This CDR3 contains 14 residues. The germline gives CDR1 MNHNS, CDR2 SASEGT. The DNA for the CDR3 is TGTGCCAGCAGCCCGGGTCTTTCCTACAATGAGCAGTTCTTC. Its translation is CASSPGLSYNEQFF.

The CDR3 sequence is CASSPGTGNYEQYF. The CDR3 DNA sequence: TGCGCCAGCAGCCCCGGGACAGGGAATTACGAGCAGTACTTC. The chain uses TRBV5-1 and TRBJ2-7; the match to TRBD1 covers 9 bases. Looked up from germline, CDR1 is SGHRS and CDR2 is YFSETQ. This CDR3 spans 14 amino acids. V shed 4 bases, J shed 4 bases, and the junction held 6 bases outside the gene matches.

The V call is TRBV7-3, the J call TRBJ2-7; D remains unclear. Trimming cost V 3 bases and J 5 bases, with 14 bases left between them. The length of the CDR3 is 14 residues. Germline values: CDR1 SGHTA, CDR2 FQGTGA. CDR3 in amino acids: CASSLDPERDEQYF. In DNA, the CDR3 is TGTGCCAGCAGCTTGGACCCTGAACGCGACGAGCAGTACTTC.

The CDR3 bases are TGTGCCAGCAGTCCCGAAGGGGGGAGGGGGAGAAACATTCAGTACTTC. The encoded protein is CASSPEGGRGRNIQYF. The chain has TRBV27 and TRBJ2-4; maybe TRBD2 (7 bases). Trimming cost V 5 bases and J 6 bases, with 20 bases left between them. The CDR3 consists of 16 residues. The germline CDR1 and CDR2 sequences are MNHEY and SMNVEV (reference sequence).

The chain uses TRBV5-5 and TRBJ2-7; D not certain. Germline CDR1 and CDR2: SGHKS and YYEKEE (reference sequence). The V end was cut by 8 bases, the J end by 3 bases, with 9 bases between. CDR3 length: 11 residues. Here the CDR3 reads CASNWGYEQYF. The CDR3 region has the DNA TGTGCCAGTAACTGGGGCTACGAGCAGTACTTC.

The gene calls are TRBV19 and TRBJ1-2; tentatively, D is TRBD1 (5 bases). There are 17 residues in the CDR3. The V gene's germline CDR1 is LNHDA and CDR2 SQIVND (reference sequence). The ends were cut back, 5 bases at V and 4 bases at J, with 23 bases in the middle. CDR3 residues: CASSPDSGTETLYGYTF. The CDR3, as DNA: TGTGCCAGTAGTCCCGATTCCGGGACGGAGACGCTCTATGGCTACACCTTC.

The rearrangement uses TRBV27 and TRBJ1-6, with a weak D call TRBD1 (5 bases). Germline-derived CDR1 and CDR2 are MNHEY and SMNVEV (reference sequence). The CDR3 has 18 residues. Trimming shortened V by 3 bases and J by 5 bases, and 20 bases separated the two germline ends. The CDR3 reads CASSLQIPGLTDNSPLHF. As DNA, the CDR3 is TGTGCCAGCAGTTTGCAAATCCCAGGGCTTACTGATAATTCACCCCTCCACTTT.

This chain links TRBV5-1 with TRBJ2-1, with D possibly being TRBD2 (7 bases). Per germline, CDR1 SGHRS and CDR2 YFSETQ. The CDR3 length is 15 residues. Trimming cost V 4 bases and J 6 bases, with 17 bases left between them. The CDR3 nucleotides are TGCGCCAGCAGCCCGGCGGGGGCTCCGGGCAATGAGCAGTTCTTC. This sequence encodes CASSPAGAPGNEQFF.

CDR3 in amino acids: CSVAGQAKMYGYTF. The CDR3 nucleotides are TGCAGCGTTGCGGGCCAGGCCAAAATGTATGGCTACACCTTC. The chain joins TRBV29-1 to TRBJ1-2, with unresolved D. Germline loops: CDR1 SQVTM, CDR2 ANQGSEA. The CDR3 runs to 14 residues. Trimming took 4 bases from V and 5 from J, leaving 17 bases between them.

This sequence joins TRBV11-2 and TRBJ2-3, with a tentative D call TRBD1 (5 bases). Germline-derived CDR1 and CDR2 are SGHAT and FQNNGV. This CDR3 comprises 16 residues. The ends were cut back, 1 base at V and 0 bases at J, with 11 bases in the middle. The DNA of the CDR3 is TGTGCCAGCAGCTTAGGATTGGCAGGGAGCACAGATACGCAGTATTTT. Translation: CASSLGLAGSTDTQYF.

The V and J genes are TRBV19 and TRBJ2-7, with TRBD2 matching 10 bases. V lost 6 bases, J lost 2 bases, and 4 bases stayed unmatched. The CDR3 totals 14 residues. Germline V gene data show CDR1 as LNHDA and CDR2 as SQIVND (reference sequence). In nucleotides, the CDR3 is TGTGCCAGTAGAACTAGCGGGGCAACCTACGAGCAGTACTTC. It is translated as CASRTSGATYEQYF.

The chain links TRBV6-1 to TRBJ2-5, with D unclear. The J call may be mistaken, given a closer DNA end match to TRBJ2-7. This CDR3 has 12 residues. CDR1 MNHNS and CDR2 SASEGT come from the germline V gene. CDR3 in amino acids: CASGVGNYEQYF. The CDR3 region has the DNA TGTGCCAGCGGAGTAGGGAACTACGAGCAGTACTTC.

The chain uses TRBV5-1 and TRBJ1-1; weak D call: TRBD1 (5 bases). The V end was cut by 3 bases, the J end by 3 bases, with 12 bases between. The germline gives CDR1 SGHRS, CDR2 YFSETQ. CDR3 length: 14 residues. CDR3 sequence (DNA): TGCGCCAGCAGCTACTCGTTGGGGGACACTGAAGCTTTCTTT. Translation: CASSYSLGDTEAFF. The entire variable domain, with the rest obtained from reference TRBV5-1 and TRBJ1-1, is as follows: KAGVTQTPRYLIKTRGQQVTLSCSPISGHRSVSWYQQTPGQGLQFLFEYFSETQRNKGNFPGRFSGRQFSNSRSEMNVSTLELGDSALYLCASSYSLGDTEAFFGQGTRLTVV.

The V call is TRBV7-9, the J call TRBJ2-5; D may be TRBD1 (6 bases). Germline V CDR1 and CDR2: SEHNR, FQNEAQ (reference sequence). V lost 1 base and J 5 bases, leaving 14 bases between the germline ends. The CDR3 extends over 15 amino acids. This chain's CDR3 is CASSLVPRQVETQYF. CDR3 DNA: TGTGCCAGCAGCTTAGTCCCGCGACAGGTGGAGACCCAGTACTTC.

The table lists this clone with a few counts. The chain uses TRBV6-5 and TRBJ1-1, with no clear D. Germline CDR1 is MNHEY and CDR2 is SVGAGI. Trimming pared 0 bases from V and 1 base from J, leaving 9 bases between. This CDR3 has 15 residues. CDR3 in amino acids: CASSYSGGRNTEAFF. The CDR3, as DNA: TGTGCCAGCAGTTACTCGGGAGGGCGGAACACTGAAGCTTTCTTT.

The V and J genes are TRBV7-6 and TRBJ2-2; 7 positions agree with TRBD2. V was clipped by 0 bases and J by 5 bases; unmatched bases: 3. The CDR3 has 15 amino acids. Germline assignment: CDR1 SGHVS and CDR2 FNYEAQ. CDR3 nucleotide sequence: TGTGCCAGCAGCTTAGCGCTCGGGGGGACCGGGGAGCTGTTTTTT. This sequence encodes CASSLALGGTGELFF.

This chain joins TRBV2 and TRBJ2-5; D gene unclear. Deletions cut 6 bases from V and 0 bases from J, with 11 bases between. Germline V lookup: CDR1 SNHLY, CDR2 FYNNEI. The CDR3 has 14 amino acids. CDR3 DNA: TGTGCCAGCAGCGGACGAACCGACCAAGAGACCCAGTACTTC. Protein: CASSGRTDQETQYF.

The rearrangement links TRBV29-1 to TRBJ1-1, with D uncertain. Germline V gene sequence: CDR1 SQVTM, CDR2 ANQGSEA. V lost 7 bases to trimming and J lost 4 bases, with 13 bases between them. This CDR3 is built from 12 residues. The CDR3, as DNA: TGCAGCGGCTCAGGACGGGGCACTGAAGCTTTCTTT. It specifies CSGSGRGTEAFF.

The chain is built from TRBV19 and TRBJ1-2; D call uncertain. Germline loops: CDR1 LNHDA, CDR2 SQIVND (reference sequence). Trimming pared 6 bases from V and 3 bases from J, leaving 14 bases between. This CDR3 is 14 amino acids long. In DNA form, the CDR3 reads TGTGCCAGTAGGCCCGGAGGGATAGACTATGGCTACACCTTC. Protein: CASRPGGIDYGYTF.

The chain has TRBV7-6 and TRBJ1-4, with D hard to call. The CDR3 is 13 residues long. Trimming stripped 3 bases from V and 8 bases from J, with 10 bases between. Germline V gives CDR1 SGHVS, CDR2 FNYEAQ. The CDR3 protein is CASSLVKEEKLFF. The CDR3 coding sequence is TGTGCCAGCAGCTTGGTAAAGGAAGAAAAACTGTTTTTT.

The chain employs TRBV5-1 and TRBJ2-1, with D perhaps TRBD1 (6 bases). There are 14 residues in the CDR3. In germline, CDR1 is SGHRS, CDR2 YFSETQ. V was cut by 3 bases and J by 1 base, with 8 bases left in between. The CDR3 nucleotides read TGCGCCAGCAGCTCAGGACAGTCCTACAATGAGCAGTTCTTC. Translating gives CASSSGQSYNEQFF. The full variable domain, rest sourced from reference TRBV5-1 and TRBJ2-1, is KAGVTQTPRYLIKTRGQQVTLSCSPISGHRSVSWYQQTPGQGLQFLFEYFSETQRNKGNFPGRFSGRQFSNSRSEMNVSTLELGDSALYLCASSSGQSYNEQFFGPGTRLTVL.